The T cell receptor (beta chain) described here comes from a study of OX40 agonist ivuxolimab in advanced cancers. In the study overall: A diagnosis of hepatocellular carcinoma, melanoma, renal cell or head and neck cancer was present in dose-escalation patients. Participants, 82.7% male, averaged roughly 55 years of age, ranging from about 23 to 80.

Points on this clone: Its antigen is still unknown.

Clones were sequenced by immunoSEQ multiplex PCR, and TCRdb holds only the in-frame ones, with some missing. Among a few thousand clones listed, approximately 80% were seen once. Study conclusions and caveats: Partial responders at 0.1-3.0 mg/kg showed near-lowest clonal expansion. What antigens the expanded peripheral T cells recognized was never established.

This specimen consisted of CD4+ or CD8+ T cells sorted from blood, obtained in a trial of the OX40 agonist ivuxolimab. This receptor was obtained from an adult with an advanced solid tumor such as melanoma, head and neck, liver or kidney cancer.

The CDR3 loop reads CASSLPALRYNEQFF. CDR3 DNA: TGTGCCAGCAGCTTGCCGGCCCTCCGCTACAATGAGCAGTTCTTC. The chain combines TRBV7-9 with TRBJ2-1; D gene ambiguous. In germline, CDR1 is SEHNR, CDR2 FQNEAQ (reference sequence). The CDR3 contains 15 residues. The germline V and J ends were trimmed by 3 bases and 3 bases, with 12 bases remaining between them. The full variable domain, with the rest looked up from reference TRBV7-9 and TRBJ2-1, is DTGVSQNPRHKITKRGQNVTFRCDPISEHNRLYWYRQTLGQGPEFLTYFQNEAQLEKSRLLSDRFSAERPKGSFSTLEIQRTEQGDSAMYLCASSLPALRYNEQFFGPGTRLTVL.